The 21 T cell receptor beta chains in this list originate from one sample, sequenced in a study of Tregs in tolerant kidney transplant recipients. Clones were sequenced by immunoSEQ multiplex PCR, and TCRdb holds only the in-frame ones, with some missing. This sample carries tens of thousands of clones, roughly 84% of them seen once, and the ten largest clones take roughly 4.9%. Sequenced: CD4+ T cells from blood. The receptors derive from a human donor in good health.

This sequence joins TRBV5-5 and TRBJ2-3; 7 bases line up with TRBD1. Germline V gene data show CDR1 as SGHKS and CDR2 as YYEKEE (reference sequence). This CDR3 is 15 amino acids long. Trimming at V came to 4 bases and at J to 3 bases, leaving 8 bases not matched to a gene. CDR3 nucleotides: TGTGCCAGCAGCCTCCAGGGGGTTGGGACAGATACGCAGTATTTT. It translates to CASSLQGVGTDTQYF.

As regards this clone: Other DNA sequences in this sample translate to the same CDR3. The chain couples TRBV5-4 to TRBJ1-2; 7 positions agree with TRBD1. This CDR3 comprises 13 residues. Germline V gene lookup returns CDR1 SGHNT and CDR2 YYREEE (reference sequence). After removal of 3 bases from V and 3 bases from J, the junction contained 2 bases not matched to a gene. CDR3 sequence: CASSSDRDYGYTF. The CDR3 coding sequence is TGTGCCAGCAGCTCAGACAGGGACTATGGCTACACCTTC.

The J gene is TRBJ2-4, the V gene TRBV5-6, with D uncertain. The germline V gene has CDR1 SGHDT and CDR2 YYEEEE. Trimming cost V 4 bases and J 0 bases, with 14 bases left between them. The CDR3 loop spans 16 amino acids. Here the CDR3 reads CASSIRRTLAKNIQYF. CDR3 nucleotides: TGTGCCAGCAGCATACGACGTACCCTAGCCAAAAACATTCAGTACTTC.

This sequence joins TRBV18 and TRBJ2-3; D is uncertain. CDR1 KGHSH and CDR2 LQKENI come from the germline V gene. The CDR3 consists of 17 residues. V dropped 1 base and J dropped 0 bases, with 14 bases sitting between them. The CDR3 coding sequence is TGTGCCAGCTCACCACAGGGTCCCCGGATTAGCACAGATACGCAGTATTTT. This encodes CASSPQGPRISTDTQYF.

V is TRBV5-4 and J is TRBJ1-2; D may be TRBD1 (5 bases). There are 16 residues in the CDR3. Looked up from germline, CDR1 is SGHNT and CDR2 is YYREEE (reference sequence). V gave up 3 bases and J gave up 1 base, with 16 bases separating them. CDR3 sequence: CASSSDPTDLNYGYTF. CDR3 DNA: TGTGCCAGCAGCTCCGATCCGACAGATCTTAACTATGGCTACACCTTC.

J is TRBJ1-5 and V is TRBV27; D is undetermined. This CDR3 is 14 amino acids long. Trimming removed 5 bases at V and 7 bases at J, with 15 bases between. CDR1 MNHEY and CDR2 SMNVEV come from the germline V gene (reference sequence). Here the CDR3 reads CASSASWVDQPQHF. The DNA of the CDR3 is TGTGCCAGCAGTGCCTCGTGGGTAGACCAGCCCCAGCATTTT.

The chain couples TRBV6-6 to TRBJ2-7; maybe TRBD1 (6 bases). Germline CDR1 MNHNY, CDR2 SVGAGI (reference sequence). CDR3 length: 14 amino acids. V was cut by 4 bases and J by 6 bases, with 16 bases left in between. Here the CDR3 reads CASSSRFRGLEQYF. The CDR3 DNA reads TGTGCCAGCAGTTCCAGATTCAGGGGTCTCGAGCAGTACTTC.

Only one count was recorded for this clone. This chain joins TRBV5-8 and TRBJ1-5, with D uncertain. The CDR3 runs 16 residues. Germline V CDR1 and CDR2: SGHTS, YDEGEE. V was clipped by 4 bases and J by 1 base, with 15 bases between them. The DNA of the CDR3 is TGTGCCAGCAGCCTACGGGCTCCGCGGAGCAATCAGCCCCAGCATTTT. Protein product: CASSLRAPRSNQPQHF.

This chain joins TRBV7-2 and TRBJ2-1; D possibly corresponds to TRBD2 (7 bases). The V and J ends lost 5 bases and 8 bases respectively, with 13 bases between them. CDR3 size: 13 residues. The germline CDR1 and CDR2 sequences are SGHTA and FQGNSA. CDR3 coding DNA: TGTGCCAGCAGCGCCCGGGGGGCCCATGAGCAGTTCTTC. Its protein product is CASSARGAHEQFF. Supplemented by reference TRBV7-2 and TRBJ2-1, the full variable domain reads GAGVSQSPSNKVTEKGKDVELRCDPISGHTALYWYRQSLGQGLEFLIYFQGNSAPDKSGLPSDRFSAERTGGSVSTLTIQRTQQEDSAVYLCASSARGAHEQFFGPGTRLTVL.

The rearrangement links TRBV19 to TRBJ2-2, with 7 bases identical to TRBD1. Trimming at V came to 5 bases and at J to 0 bases, leaving 3 bases not matched to a gene. Looked up from germline, CDR1 is LNHDA and CDR2 is SQIVND (reference sequence). This CDR3 has 15 residues. The CDR3 here is CASSAGTANTGELFF. In DNA, the CDR3 is TGTGCCAGTAGTGCCGGGACAGCGAACACCGGGGAGCTGTTTTTT.

The V and J genes are TRBV4-1 and TRBJ2-1; TRBD2 is a possible D gene (6 bases). The length of the CDR3 is 15 residues. CDR1 and CDR2 (germline): MGHRA, YSYEKL. The V end was cut by 1 base, the J end by 8 bases, with 15 bases between. Here the CDR3 reads CASSQAKVGGYEQFF. For the CDR3, the DNA is TGCGCCAGCAGCCAAGCCAAGGTGGGGGGTTATGAGCAGTTCTTC.

The chain joins TRBV7-3 to TRBJ2-2; 9 bases are a match to TRBD1. Germline V lookup: CDR1 SGHTA, CDR2 FQGTGA. V was pared by 4 bases and J by 6 bases, with 9 bases of the junction left unmatched. The CDR3 runs 16 residues. CDR3 protein: CASSSFPGQGAGELFF. DNA of the CDR3: TGTGCCAGCAGCTCCTTTCCGGGACAGGGCGCCGGGGAGCTGTTTTTT.

V is TRBV7-9 and J is TRBJ2-7, with TRBD2 matching 16 bases. V shed 8 bases, J shed 5 bases, and the junction held 3 bases outside the gene matches. CDR3 length: 14 amino acids. Looked up from germline, CDR1 is SEHNR and CDR2 is FQNEAQ (reference sequence). CDR3 in amino acids: CASGTSGRANEQYF. Written as DNA, the CDR3 is TGTGCCAGCGGGACTAGCGGGAGGGCGAACGAGCAGTACTTC.

This clone was observed a single time. The rearrangement joins TRBV7-6 to TRBJ1-1; D call uncertain. V dropped 4 bases and J dropped 0 bases, with 9 bases sitting between them. The CDR3 runs 14 residues. The germline V gene has CDR1 SGHVS and CDR2 FNYEAQ. CDR3 coding DNA: TGTGCCAGCAGCTCCCCTCCATTGAACACTGAAGCTTTCTTT. This translates into CASSSPPLNTEAFF.

The genes are TRBV5-1 and TRBJ2-1; D is perhaps TRBD2 (6 bases). Germline CDR1 is SGHRS and CDR2 is YFSETQ. Trimming left V 1 base short and J 5 bases short, with 13 bases between. CDR3 length: 15 amino acids. The CDR3 region is CASSLYGGTHNEQFF. The CDR3 DNA sequence: TGCGCCAGCAGCTTGTATGGCGGGACGCACAATGAGCAGTTCTTC.

This rearrangement joins TRBV30 to TRBJ2-7; 10 bases fit TRBD1. The CDR3 is made up of 14 amino acids. The V gene end was trimmed by 3 bases and the J gene end by 5 bases; junction bases not matched to a gene: 7. CDR1 GTSNPN and CDR2 SVGIG come from the germline V gene (reference sequence). CDR3: CAWRDTGTGDEQYF. CDR3 in DNA: TGTGCCTGGAGGGATACCGGGACAGGGGACGAGCAGTACTTC.

This chain connects TRBV6-1 to TRBJ1-2; D perhaps matches TRBD1 (5 bases). V lost 6 bases to trimming and J lost 8 bases, with 19 bases between them. The CDR3 spans 14 residues. Germline V gene data show CDR1 as MNHNS and CDR2 as SASEGT. The chain's CDR3 is CASSGTRGTLGYTF. The CDR3 bases are TGTGCCAGCAGCGGTACACGTGGGACCTTGGGCTACACCTTC.

V is TRBV5-1 and J is TRBJ1-2; 9 bases match TRBD1. With 3 bases clipped from V and 8 bases from J, the junction kept 11 bases outside the gene matches. Germline CDR1 SGHRS, CDR2 YFSETQ. This CDR3 is built from 15 residues. CDR3 DNA sequence: TGCGCCAGCAGCTGGGGACAGGGACATGTTATGGGCTACACCTTC. It is translated as CASSWGQGHVMGYTF.

The chain is built from TRBV19 and TRBJ1-1; no clear D gene. V was clipped by 8 bases and J by 0 bases, with 7 bases between them. Germline V gene lookup returns CDR1 LNHDA and CDR2 SQIVND (reference sequence). The CDR3 sequence is 12 residues long. CDR3 amino acids: CASGNMNTEAFF. DNA for the CDR3: TGTGCCAGTGGAAACATGAACACTGAAGCTTTCTTT.

V usage is TRBV29-1 and J usage is TRBJ2-1; D perhaps matches TRBD2 (7 bases). V was clipped by 3 bases and J by 7 bases, with 16 bases between them. This CDR3 is built from 14 residues. Germline loops: CDR1 SQVTM, CDR2 ANQGSEA. The CDR3 region is CSVDQPGGWNEQFF. DNA for the CDR3: TGCAGCGTTGACCAACCGGGGGGCTGGAATGAGCAGTTCTTC.

The rearrangement joins TRBV15 to TRBJ2-7; perhaps TRBD2 as D (6 bases). This CDR3 has 14 residues. Germline CDR1 and CDR2: LNHNV and YYDKDF (reference sequence). V lost 5 bases and J 0 bases, leaving 11 bases between the germline ends. The CDR3 coding sequence is TGTGCCACCAGCTCCGGGGGTAACTCCTACGAGCAGTACTTC. It yields the protein CATSSGGNSYEQYF.